The rows below give T cell receptor beta chains drawn from one sample of a study of cytomegalovirus exposure and HLA in healthy donors. The protocol was immunoSEQ multiplex PCR, while the TCRdb copy is restricted to in-frame clones and leaves out a portion. The table includes approximately 120,000 clones, around 80% detected once. The source material was PBMCs. These receptors originate from a female donor in good health and CMV-seronegative. Both conserved end residues are part of each CDR3. Fields, in order: V gene, J gene, clone size, D gene, CDR3 DNA, CDR3 protein. A D gene is named only where the DNA matches it firmly. Clone sizes are given selectively: once, few, many, or a class where the clone is expanded.

>TRBV7-9|TRBJ2-1|-|-
TGTGCCAGCAGCCTTCAGGGGAAAGGGCATGAGCAGTTCTTC
CASSLQGKGHEQFF
>TRBV7-9|TRBJ2-1|-|TRBD1
TGTTCCAGCGCCTGGGGGACAGGGCTATACAATGAGCAGTTCTTC
CSSAWGTGLYNEQFF
>TRBV7-9|TRBJ1-2|-|-
TGTGCCAGCAGCTTAGCTCCGGCAGGGAGGTATGGCTACACCTTC
CASSLAPAGRYGYTF
>TRBV2|TRBJ1-1|-|TRBD1
TGTGCCAGCAGTGCCACAGGGGACACTGAAGCTTTCTTT
CASSATGDTEAFF
>TRBV5-6|TRBJ1-3|-|-
TGTGCCAGCAGTACCGGGCCTTCGGGGAGGGGAAACACCATATATTTT
CASSTGPSGRGNTIYF
>TRBV6-1|TRBJ1-1|-|-
TGTGCCATCTTCAGGGGTAGGACTGAAGCTTTCTTT
CAIFRGRTEAFF
>TRBV5-1|TRBJ2-5|-|-
TGCGCCAGCAGCGAGGGTTTTGGGGGGGAGACCCAGTACTTC
CASSEGFGGETQYF
>TRBV6-5|TRBJ1-3|-|-
TGTGCCAGCAGTTACGGCCGCCCCACTGGAAACACCATATATTTT
CASSYGRPTGNTIYF
>TRBV7-9|TRBJ1-2|once|-
TGTGCCAGCAGCTTGTGGGGAGATGGCTACACCTTC
CASSLWGDGYTF
>TRBV9|TRBJ1-2|-|-
TGTGCCAGCAGCGCGGGTGGACAGTCAAACTATGGCTACACCTTC
CASSAGGQSNYGYTF
>TRBV19|TRBJ1-6|-|-
TGTGCCAGTACCCCCGCCACAGGGTCAGGGACCAATTCACCCCTCCACTTT
CASTPATGSGTNSPLHF
>TRBV6-5|TRBJ2-3|-|-
TGTGCCAGTTTAGGGGGATCCACAGATACGCAGTATTTT
CASLGGSTDTQYF
>TRBV5-4|TRBJ1-1|-|TRBD1
TGTGCCAGCAGCCTGGGACAGGGTTACACTGAAGCTTTCTTT
CASSLGQGYTEAFF
>TRBV2|TRBJ2-1|-|TRBD2
TGTGCCAGCAGGAATTCGAGGCTAGCGGGGGGGGACAATGAGCAGTTCTTC
CASRNSRLAGGDNEQFF
>TRBV5-1|TRBJ2-7|-|TRBD1
TGCGCCAGCAGCTTAGGGCAGGGGGCCTACGAGCAGTACTTC
CASSLGQGAYEQYF
>TRBV7-9|TRBJ2-5|few|-
TGTGCCAGCAGCACCCGAGACCTTGGGGGCCTGGAGACCCAGTACTTC
CASSTRDLGGLETQYF
>TRBV30|TRBJ2-4|-|-
TGTGCCTGGAGTGGAGGGAACATTCAGTACTTC
CAWSGGNIQYF
>TRBV18|TRBJ2-3|-|-
TGTGCCAGCTCACCTGTTCAAGATACGCAGTATTTT
CASSPVQDTQYF
>TRBV9|TRBJ2-3|-|TRBD2
TGTGCCAGCAGCGTAGGGCTTCGCGGGGGGGCCACAGATACGCAGTATTTT
CASSVGLRGGATDTQYF
>TRBV28|TRBJ1-5|few|-
TGTGCCAGCAGTTCAGCCCAGGGTGAGCAGCCCCAGCATTTT
CASSSAQGEQPQHF
>TRBV7-9|TRBJ2-7|few|TRBD1
TGTGCCAGCAGCGACGACAGGGGGCTATACGAGCAGTACTTC
CASSDDRGLYEQYF